The rows below give T cell receptor beta chains drawn from one sample of a study of blood T cell repertoires in COVID-19. Data came from immunoSEQ multiplex PCR; TCRdb stores just in-frame clones and leaves some out. The sample yields some 130,000 clones, about 72% seen once. The sample was peripheral blood. These receptors originate from a man aged 60-69 years who had recovered from COVID-19. Both conserved end residues are part of each CDR3. Fields, in order: V gene, D gene, clone size, J gene, CDR3 protein, CDR3 DNA. D genes are given only for firm matches. Not all rows give a size; the values are once, few, many and, for expanded clones, a class.

V: TRBV5-1
D: -
size: few
J: TRBJ2-7
CDR3: CASSLTIPGEQYF
DNA: TGCGCCAGCAGCTTGACTATCCCAGGGGAGCAGTACTTC

V: TRBV18
D: -
size: -
J: TRBJ2-7
CDR3: CASSPPSSGKYEQYF
DNA: TGTGCCAGCTCACCACCGTCGTCAGGGAAGTACGAGCAGTACTTC

V: TRBV19
D: TRBD1
size: once
J: TRBJ2-2
CDR3: CASSRGQDTGELFF
DNA: TGTGCCAGTAGTAGGGGACAGGACACCGGGGAGCTGTTTTTT

V: TRBV2
D: TRBD1
size: -
J: TRBJ2-5
CDR3: CASSEAYRGQETQYF
DNA: TGTGCCAGCAGTGAAGCTTACAGGGGGCAAGAGACCCAGTACTTC

V: TRBV15
D: TRBD2
size: -
J: TRBJ2-1
CDR3: CATSIRLAGGIGNEQFF
DNA: TGTGCCACCAGCATTAGACTAGCGGGAGGGATTGGCAATGAGCAGTTCTTC

V: TRBV4-3
D: TRBD1
size: -
J: TRBJ1-2
CDR3: CASSQEAGGNYGYTF
DNA: TGCGCCAGCAGCCAAGAGGCAGGGGGCAACTATGGCTACACCTTC

V: TRBV6-2/TRBV6-3
D: TRBD1
size: few
J: TRBJ1-5
CDR3: CASSPSGQGNQPQHF
DNA: TGTGCCAGCAGTCCCTCCGGACAGGGCAATCAGCCCCAGCATTTT

V: TRBV20-1
D: TRBD2
size: -
J: TRBJ2-5
CDR3: CSASVPSGTAGETQYF
DNA: TGCAGTGCTAGTGTCCCTAGCGGGACCGCCGGGGAGACCCAGTACTTC

V: TRBV6-6
D: TRBD2
size: -
J: TRBJ2-3
CDR3: CASRVRERNTQYF
DNA: TGTGCCAGCAGGGTGCGGGAGCGGAATACGCAGTATTTT

V: TRBV10-3
D: TRBD1
size: -
J: TRBJ1-5
CDR3: CAIRGQGNQPQHF
DNA: TGTGCCATCAGGGGACAGGGAAATCAGCCCCAGCATTTT

V: TRBV6-1
D: TRBD2
size: -
J: TRBJ2-5
CDR3: CASSEALRLAGRETQYF
DNA: TGTGCCAGCAGTGAAGCGCTTCGACTAGCGGGGAGGGAGACCCAGTACTTC

V: TRBV11-2
D: TRBD1
size: -
J: TRBJ1-6
CDR3: CASSLGQGNSPLHF
DNA: TGTGCCAGCAGCTTGGGACAGGGGAATTCACCCCTCCACTTT

V: TRBV30
D: -
size: -
J: TRBJ2-4
CDR3: CAWTGSPNIQYF
DNA: TGTGCCTGGACCGGGAGCCCAAACATTCAGTACTTC

V: TRBV5-5
D: -
size: -
J: TRBJ1-1
CDR3: CASSTADTKNTEAFF
DNA: TGTGCCAGCAGCACCGCAGACACGAAGAACACTGAAGCTTTCTTT

V: TRBV7-8
D: -
size: -
J: TRBJ2-7
CDR3: CASRQRQGSYEQYF
DNA: TGTGCCAGCAGACAGAGGCAGGGTTCCTACGAGCAGTACTTC

V: TRBV6-4
D: TRBD1
size: -
J: TRBJ1-2
CDR3: CASRRQGDGNYGYTF
DNA: TGTGCCAGCAGAAGACAGGGAGACGGAAACTATGGCTACACCTTC

V: TRBV7-3
D: TRBD2
size: -
J: TRBJ2-3
CDR3: CASSLFPVTSGSSTDTQYF
DNA: TGTGCCAGCAGCTTATTTCCCGTGACTAGCGGATCTAGCACAGATACGCAGTATTTT

V: TRBV7-2
D: -
size: -
J: TRBJ2-5
CDR3: CASSLASGGTQYF
DNA: TGTGCCAGCAGCTTAGCGAGCGGAGGGACCCAGTACTTC

V: TRBV6-8
D: TRBD2
size: -
J: TRBJ2-5
CDR3: CASSYGSSGGLETQYF
DNA: TGTGCCAGCAGTTACGGGAGTAGCGGGGGTTTGGAGACCCAGTACTTC

V: TRBV28
D: TRBD2
size: -
J: TRBJ2-7
CDR3: CASSLGGLAGVPYEQYF
DNA: TGTGCCAGCAGTTTAGGGGGGCTAGCGGGAGTCCCCTACGAGCAGTACTTC

V: TRBV7-2
D: TRBD1
size: -
J: TRBJ1-4
CDR3: CASSSQGGTNEKLFF
DNA: TGTGCCAGCAGCTCTCAGGGGGGAACTAATGAAAAACTGTTTTTT

V: TRBV7-9
D: -
size: -
J: TRBJ1-4
CDR3: CASERTNEKLFF
DNA: TGTGCCAGCGAGCGGACTAATGAAAAACTGTTTTTT

V: TRBV19
D: -
size: once
J: TRBJ2-5
CDR3: CASSLSSGIQETQYF
DNA: TGTGCCAGTAGTCTCTCCTCGGGAATCCAAGAGACCCAGTACTTC

V: TRBV6-5
D: TRBD1
size: -
J: TRBJ2-7
CDR3: CASRGDRYEQYF
DNA: TGTGCCAGCAGGGGGGACAGGTACGAGCAGTACTTC

V: TRBV28
D: -
size: once
J: TRBJ2-7
CDR3: CATKGDGPYEQYF
DNA: TGTGCCACCAAGGGGGACGGACCCTACGAGCAGTACTTC

V: TRBV5-4
D: -
size: few
J: TRBJ2-5
CDR3: CASSLGGGRGQETQYF
DNA: TGTGCCAGCAGCTTGGGCGGCGGCAGGGGACAAGAGACCCAGTACTTC